This TCR beta chain was profiled in a study of blood T cell repertoires in COVID-19. In the study's own analysis: Reference gene primer amplification gave nucleated cell count estimates. Produced via immunoSEQ multiplex PCR; TCRdb's table is partial and in-frame only. V and J calls and clone size come straight from that table; D and trimming were deduced from the DNA. The sample yields 470,000 or so clones, 70% to 90% seen once. The germline V gene encodes CDR1 MGHRA and CDR2 YSYEKL. J gave up 5 bases and V 1 base, and 7 bases lay outside the gene matches. The CDR3 length is 17 residues. Sequenced material: peripheral blood. This chain links TRBV4-1 with TRBJ2-1; 11 bases are a match to TRBD1. The sequence was collected from a human donor in a cohort sampled during active COVID-19. The CDR3 DNA sequence: TGCGCCAGCAGCCAAGTGGGGCGGGACAGGGGGAACAATGAGCAGTTCTTC. This codes for CASSQVGRDRGNNEQFF.